The 3 T cell receptor beta chains reported below all come from one sample, sequenced in a study of blood T cells in healthy people across ages (dated by TCRdb to between 2014 and 2016). The method was 5' RACE. This sample was sequenced with an Illumina HiSeq 2500. The second PCR ran for roughly 7 to 11 cycles and used a J-beta primer mix along with a sample-barcoded 5' primer. The public reads were reprocessed in TCRdb via fastp at Q25 and MiXCR, keeping in-frame beta chains. Every distinct CDR3 protein forms one entry, paired with its most common genes and DNA. The sample contains 700,000 or so distinct CDR3 sequences, roughly 43% of them found a single time. The leading ten clones occupy 25% to 35% of the sample. Sequenced sample: blood. All receptors come from a man at least 80 years old in good health.

This chain connects TRBV7-3 to TRBJ1-1; TRBD1 might be the D (6 bases). Germline CDR1 is SGHTA and CDR2 is FQGTGA. Deletions cut 5 bases from V and 4 bases from J, with 14 bases between. The CDR3 contains 14 residues. CDR3: CASSVQGVRTEAFF. The CDR3 nucleotides read TGTGCCAGCAGCGTACAGGGAGTTCGCACTGAAGCTTTCTTT.

A note on this clonotype: One junction end does not reproduce the germline sequence, and a read error may be involved. The V gene is TRBV7-2, the J gene TRBJ2-1, with 9 bases fitting TRBD1. There are 14 residues in the CDR3. CDR1 SGHTA and CDR2 FQGNSA come from the germline V gene. CDR3 residues: CASSLHRGLNEQFF. DNA of the CDR3: TGTGCCAGTAGCTTACACAGGGGGCTCAATGAGCAGTTCTTC. The full variable domain, completed using reference TRBV7-2 and TRBJ2-1, is GAGVSQSPSNKVTEKGKDVELRCDPISGHTALYWYRQSLGQGLEFLIYFQGNSAPDKSGLPSDRFSAERTGGSVSTLTIQRTQQEDSAVYLCASSLHRGLNEQFFGPGTRLTVL.

The V gene is TRBV6-2 or TRBV6-3, the J gene TRBJ2-7; D is possibly TRBD1 (5 bases). The CDR3 is 15 amino acids. The ends were cut back, 6 bases at V and 0 bases at J, with 15 bases in the middle. Germline CDR1 and CDR2: MNHEY and SVGEGT. Here the CDR3 DNA reads TGTGCCAGCAGCCAAACAGGTCGAAGCTCCTACGAGCAGTACTTC. This codes for CASSQTGRSSYEQYF.